These 25 T cell receptor beta chains were sequenced from one sample in a study of T cell responses to AZD1222 COVID-19 vaccine (dated by TCRdb to the early 2020s). Library construction relied on the immunoSEQ multiplex PCR assay. The table comes from immuneACCESS by way of TCRdb, which keeps in-frame sequences with V and J called. Part of the clones is missing from these tables; in studies checked, under half for an unresolved V gene and the rest for unknown reasons. Across this sample there are about 110,000 clones, with approximately 86% seen only once. The ten largest account for about 6.2% of the sample. What the time point label conveys for this sample: baseline before first vaccination. The starting material was peripheral blood, obtained on day 0 of AZD1222 vaccination. The receptors were gathered from an adult in good health.

The chain uses TRBV19 and TRBJ1-5; no reliable D call. V lost 4 bases to trimming and J lost 1 base, with 5 bases between them. This CDR3 has 13 amino acids. The V gene's germline CDR1 is LNHDA and CDR2 SQIVND (reference sequence). CDR3 in amino acids: CASSTQSNQPQHF. The CDR3 DNA follows: TGTGCCAGTAGTACACAGAGCAATCAGCCCCAGCATTTT.

The gene calls are TRBV4-3 and TRBJ1-2; a possible D gene is TRBD1 (6 bases). Germline V gives CDR1 LGHNA, CDR2 YSLEER. CDR3 size: 14 residues. V dropped 5 bases and J dropped 4 bases, with 14 bases sitting between them. The CDR3 DNA reads as TGCGCCAGCAGCAACCCCCAGGGGACCTATGGCTACACCTTC. Protein sequence: CASSNPQGTYGYTF.

The rearrangement links TRBV6-5 to TRBJ2-7; 8 nucleotides align to TRBD1. CDR3 length: 15 amino acids. Trimming cost V 2 bases and J 3 bases; bases outside gene matches: 6. CDR1 is MNHEY, CDR2 SVGAGI, per germline. The CDR3, as DNA: TGTGCCAGCAGTTACGAGGGACAGGATTTCTACGAGCAGTACTTC. This sequence encodes CASSYEGQDFYEQYF.

The J gene is TRBJ2-7, the V gene TRBV28, with TRBD1 matching over 10 bases. The germline V gene has CDR1 MDHEN and CDR2 SYDVKM. This CDR3 is built from 13 residues. Trimming removed 6 bases from V and 3 bases from J; junction bases left unmatched: 2. The CDR3 sequence is CASRGQGHYEQYF. The CDR3 DNA is TGTGCCAGCAGGGGACAGGGGCACTACGAGCAGTACTTC.

The chain links TRBV6-2 or TRBV6-3 to TRBJ2-1; TRBD2 aligns across 10 bases. Germline loops: CDR1 MNHEY, CDR2 SVGEGT. The V and J ends lost 4 bases and 7 bases, in that order; junction bases with no gene match: 13. The CDR3 contains 17 residues. The CDR3 loop reads CASSFVPAGGPSNEQFF. CDR3 in DNA: TGTGCCAGCAGTTTCGTACCAGCGGGGGGGCCGAGTAATGAGCAGTTCTTC.

The V gene is TRBV3-1 (or the pseudogene TRBV3-2), the J gene TRBJ2-5; D call uncertain. The CDR3 loop spans 12 amino acids. Looked up from germline, CDR1 is LGHDT and CDR2 is YNNKEL (reference sequence). Deletions cut 1 base from V and 5 bases from J, with 5 bases between. The DNA for the CDR3 is TGTGCCAGCAGCCAAGCCTCGGAGACCCAGTACTTC. Its protein product is CASSQASETQYF.

The chain links TRBV3-1 (or the pseudogene TRBV3-2) to TRBJ1-1; 8 nucleotides agree with TRBD1. The CDR3 consists of 15 residues. Trimming at V came to 6 bases and at J to 4 bases, leaving 10 bases not matched to a gene. Looked up from germline, CDR1 is LGHDT and CDR2 is YNNKEL (reference sequence). The CDR3 DNA reads as TGTGCCAGCAGGACAGGGACAGGCAGTTTCACTGAAGCTTTCTTT. This encodes CASRTGTGSFTEAFF.

A few counts support this clone. The sample has other DNA sequences that encode this CDR3 too. The CDR3 sequence: CASSLAGLRFTEAFF. The CDR3 DNA reads TGCGCCAGCAGTCTGGCGGGGCTGCGATTCACTGAAGCTTTCTTT. This chain uses TRBV5-1 with TRBJ1-1; maybe TRBD1 (5 bases). V lost 5 bases and J 4 bases, leaving 18 bases between the germline ends. CDR3 length equals 15 residues. In germline, CDR1 is SGHRS, CDR2 YFSETQ. The entire variable domain, with the rest obtained from reference TRBV5-1 and TRBJ1-1, is as follows: KAGVTQTPRYLIKTRGQQVTLSCSPISGHRSVSWYQQTPGQGLQFLFEYFSETQRNKGNFPGRFSGRQFSNSRSEMNVSTLELGDSALYLCASSLAGLRFTEAFFGQGTRLTVV.

This chain uses TRBV28 with TRBJ2-5; TRBD2 might be the D (5 bases). Per the germline V gene, CDR1 is MDHEN and CDR2 is SYDVKM. Between the trimmed V and J ends, which lost 2 bases and 0 bases, there was a span of 13 bases. CDR3 length: 16 amino acids. CDR3 nucleotide sequence: TGTGCCAGCAGTTTACTGGCCGCCGGGAACCAAGAGACCCAGTACTTC. It codes for CASSLLAAGNQETQYF.

The V gene is TRBV11-2, the J gene TRBJ1-4; D remains ambiguous. The germline gives CDR1 SGHAT, CDR2 FQNNGV. Trimming took off 6 bases at V and 8 bases at J, with 10 bases between the two ends. CDR3 length: 12 amino acids. The CDR3 loop is CASRTLDEKLFF. In DNA, the CDR3 is TGTGCCAGCAGGACCCTTGACGAAAAACTGTTTTTT.

The V and J genes are TRBV7-9 and TRBJ1-2, with 7 bases fitting TRBD1. Germline trimming cut 5 bases from V and 2 bases from J; bases unmatched to any gene: 17. Germline CDR1 reads SEHNR; CDR2 reads FQNEAQ (reference sequence). The CDR3 is 18 residues long. CDR3 DNA sequence: TGTGCCAGCAGCCAAAGACAAGGATTACAACAGGGGAACTATGGCTACACCTTC. Amino acid sequence: CASSQRQGLQQGNYGYTF.

This chain connects TRBV19 to TRBJ1-2; tentative D call: TRBD1 (5 bases). This CDR3 comprises 18 residues. The germline CDR1 and CDR2 sequences are LNHDA and SQIVND (reference sequence). Trimming stripped 4 bases from V and 1 base from J, with 22 bases between. CDR3 sequence: CASSTNRAGQGINYGYTF. The CDR3, as DNA: TGTGCCAGTAGTACCAACCGGGCAGGGCAAGGGATTAACTATGGCTACACCTTC.

The CDR3 protein is CASSLGIAGADTQYF. CDR3 coding DNA: TGTGCCAGCAGCCTCGGGATAGCGGGTGCAGATACGCAGTATTTT. The chain is built from TRBV3-1 (or the pseudogene TRBV3-2) and TRBJ2-3; the match to TRBD2 covers 7 bases. CDR3 size: 15 residues. Germline V gene sequence: CDR1 LGHDT, CDR2 YNNKEL (reference sequence). After removal of 4 bases from V and 4 bases from J, the junction contained 8 bases not matched to a gene.

The gene calls are TRBV2 and TRBJ1-1; D remains ambiguous. The CDR3 is 11 residues long. Germline lookup yields CDR1 SNHLY and CDR2 FYNNEI. V lost 7 bases and J lost 1, with 4 bases in between. CDR3 loop: CASIRNTEAFF. In DNA form, the CDR3 reads TGTGCCAGCATTAGGAACACTGAAGCTTTCTTT.

The gene calls are TRBV6-6 and TRBJ2-2; 7 bases fit TRBD1. The trim removed 8 bases at V and 10 bases at J, leaving 4 bases unmatched. This CDR3 region has 11 residues. CDR1 is MNHNY, CDR2 SVGAGI, per germline (reference sequence). DNA for the CDR3: TGTGCCAGCGGACAGGTCAAGGAGCTGTTTTTT. Encoded protein: CASGQVKELFF.

The chain carries TRBV6-6 and TRBJ1-4; D possibly corresponds to TRBD1 (6 bases). V was clipped by 0 bases and J by 8 bases, with 13 bases between them. This CDR3 region has 15 residues. The germline CDR1 and CDR2 sequences are MNHNY and SVGAGI (reference sequence). For the CDR3, the DNA is TGTGCCAGCAGTTACTCCCCAGGGGATCGGGAAAAACTGTTTTTT. This encodes CASSYSPGDREKLFF.

The chain carries TRBV28 and TRBJ2-7, with TRBD1 matching 7 bases. V shed 4 bases and J 1 base; nucleotides not matched to a gene: 7. Germline assignment: CDR1 MDHEN and CDR2 SYDVKM. The CDR3 has 15 residues. CDR3 sequence: CASSSPGTASYEQYF. The CDR3 nucleotides are TGTGCCAGCAGTTCACCAGGGACAGCTTCCTACGAGCAGTACTTC.

The rearrangement uses TRBV2 and TRBJ1-1; 7 bases match TRBD1. Germline lookup yields CDR1 SNHLY and CDR2 FYNNEI. V dropped 9 bases and J dropped 1; count of bases not matched to a gene: 5. The CDR3 sequence is 13 residues long. CDR3: CASSRQGNTEAFF. CDR3 DNA sequence: TGTGCCAGTTCGCGACAGGGGAACACTGAAGCTTTCTTT.

This clone was picked up one time. This CDR3 is also generated by other DNA sequences in the sample. The V call is TRBV11-2, the J call TRBJ1-5, with D unclear. Trimming stripped 0 bases from V and 6 bases from J, with 6 bases between. This CDR3 region has 13 residues. Germline CDR1 and CDR2: SGHAT and FQNNGV. The CDR3 coding sequence is TGTGCCAGCAGCTTAGAGCCCGGTCAGCCCCAGCATTTT. Translating gives CASSLEPGQPQHF.

The chain has TRBV3-1 (or the pseudogene TRBV3-2) and TRBJ1-2; D unresolved. The length of the CDR3 is 13 residues. Trimming stripped 3 bases from V and 4 bases from J, with 9 bases between. From germline, CDR1 is LGHDT and CDR2 YNNKEL (reference sequence). The CDR3 spells CASSQGKIYGYTF. CDR3 sequence (DNA): TGTGCCAGCAGCCAGGGGAAAATCTATGGCTACACCTTC.

Concerning this clone: Relative to the germline gene, one junction end is altered; a read error may explain this. The chain joins TRBV7-7 to TRBJ2-2; 11 bases are a match to TRBD2. Germline CDR1 is SSHAT and CDR2 is FNYEAQ (reference sequence). The CDR3 length is 17 residues. The CDR3 sequence is CASSRSTSGVYTGELFF. The CDR3 DNA reads as TGTGCTAGCAGTCGCTCGACTAGCGGGGTTTACACCGGGGAGCTGTTTTTT.

V gene TRBV7-2 combines with J gene TRBJ2-3; the D gene is possibly TRBD2 (5 bases). With 3 bases removed from V and 3 bases from J, the gap between germline ends came to 10 bases. Germline-derived CDR1 and CDR2 are SGHTA and FQGNSA. This CDR3 spans 14 amino acids. This CDR3 reads CASSFLRATDTQYF. The CDR3, as DNA: TGTGCCAGCAGCTTCCTGAGGGCAACAGATACGCAGTATTTT.

The V gene is TRBV5-5, the J gene TRBJ1-1; D gene unclear. The CDR3 sequence is 13 residues long. Germline V gene data show CDR1 as SGHKS and CDR2 as YYEKEE (reference sequence). V lost 4 bases to trimming and J lost 1 base, with 8 bases between them. In DNA, the CDR3 is TGTGCCAGCAGCCTATGGGGGAACACTGAAGCTTTCTTT. This gives the protein CASSLWGNTEAFF. The full variable domain, its missing parts supplied by reference TRBV5-5 and TRBJ1-1, is DAGVTQSPTHLIKTRGQQVTLRCSPISGHKSVSWYQQVLGQGPQFIFQYYEKEERGRGNFPDRFSARQFPNYSSELNVNALLLGDSALYLCASSLWGNTEAFFGQGTRLTVV.

The chain employs TRBV12-3 or TRBV12-4 and TRBJ1-4; no clear D gene. The V and J ends lost 6 bases and 11 bases respectively, with 16 bases between them. The CDR3 consists of 13 residues. The CDR3 is CASRTTPDAKLFF. The CDR3 DNA follows: TGTGCCAGCAGAACTACCCCTGATGCGAAACTGTTTTTT.

V usage is TRBV24-1 and J usage is TRBJ2-5; D call uncertain. This CDR3 has 10 amino acids. V gave up 9 bases and J gave up 5 bases, with 6 bases separating them. CDR1 and CDR2 from the germline V gene are KGHDR and SFDVKD. This CDR3 reads CATPRETQYF. The CDR3 DNA is TGTGCCACCCCCCGGGAGACCCAGTACTTC.